A single sample is the source of the 29 T cell receptor beta chains below, sequenced in a study of blood T cell repertoires in COVID-19. Sequenced by immunoSEQ multiplex PCR; TCRdb stores in-frame clones only, minus some. The sample includes 450,000 to 500,000 clones, around 85% of them seen just once. The sequencing input was PBMCs or T cells enriched from blood (not recorded which). The receptors here all came from a woman aged 60-70 years who had recovered from COVID-19.

The chain combines TRBV6-5 with TRBJ1-5, with D unclear. V lost 1 base to trimming and J lost 5 bases, with 6 bases between them. This CDR3 is 13 amino acids long. Germline V CDR1 and CDR2: MNHEY, SVGAGI. The CDR3 DNA reads TGTGCCAGCAGTTACTTCGCGGATCAGCCCCAGCATTTT. Translated, it gives CASSYFADQPQHF.

CDR3 region: CASSPNTNPVAYTF. The DNA for the CDR3 is TGTGCCAGCTCACCTAATACTAACCCTGTGGCCTACACCTTC. The chain recombines TRBV18 with TRBJ1-2, with D unclear. Trimming left V 3 bases short and J 10 bases short, with 18 bases between. Germline CDR1 is KGHSH and CDR2 is LQKENI. This CDR3 contains 14 residues.

This chain's CDR3 is CASSLGSWGRGSGANVLTF. The CDR3 DNA sequence: TGCGCCAGCAGCTTGGGATCCTGGGGGCGAGGGTCAGGGGCCAACGTCCTGACTTTC. The chain joins TRBV5-1 to TRBJ2-6, with TRBD1 as a possible D gene (6 bases). Germline V lookup: CDR1 SGHRS, CDR2 YFSETQ. Trimming removed 0 bases at V and 4 bases at J, with 20 bases between. The CDR3 runs 19 residues.

This clone is a singleton in its sample. CDR3 bases: TGTGCCAGCAGCCAAACGGAGGGGACCTACGAGCAGTACTTC. It translates to CASSQTEGTYEQYF. This chain links TRBV3-1 (or the pseudogene TRBV3-2) with TRBJ2-7, with D maybe TRBD2 (6 bases). The CDR3 has 14 amino acids. Trimming removed 2 bases at V and 2 bases at J, with 10 bases between. CDR1 and CDR2 from the germline V gene are LGHDT and YNNKEL (reference sequence).

The chain combines TRBV5-1 with TRBJ2-3; 7 bases are shared with TRBD2. The CDR3 is made up of 14 amino acids. J gave up 4 bases and V 3 bases, and 5 bases lay outside the gene matches. CDR1 and CDR2 from the germline V gene are SGHRS and YFSETQ. The CDR3 DNA follows: TGCGCCAGCAGCTCGACAAGCGGGGCAGATACGCAGTATTTT. Translated, it gives CASSSTSGADTQYF.

V and J are TRBV28 and TRBJ2-1; weak D call: TRBD2 (5 bases). This CDR3 is built from 14 residues. Trimming shortened V by 7 bases and J by 3 bases, and 13 bases separated the two germline ends. Per the germline V gene, CDR1 is MDHEN and CDR2 is SYDVKM. CDR3 nucleotide sequence: TGTGCCAGCATGAAAAGGACTCTCTACAATGAGCAGTTCTTC. Its protein product is CASMKRTLYNEQFF.

The rearrangement links TRBV5-6 to TRBJ2-7, with D maybe TRBD2 (6 bases). The germline V and J ends were trimmed by 3 bases and 6 bases, with 19 bases remaining between them. Germline loops: CDR1 SGHDT, CDR2 YYEEEE. The CDR3 totals 15 residues. CDR3: CASSWGLSVGGEQYF. The CDR3 coding sequence is TGTGCCAGCAGCTGGGGACTCTCTGTCGGTGGCGAGCAGTACTTC.

This clone came up a few times. The J gene is TRBJ1-2, the V gene TRBV18; 8 nucleotides agree with TRBD1. The CDR3 is made up of 13 amino acids. Trimming cost V 2 bases and J 8 bases; bases outside gene matches: 4. Germline lookup yields CDR1 KGHSH and CDR2 LQKENI. The CDR3 DNA reads TGTGCCAGCTCACCAATACAGGGGGACGGCTACACCTTC. Protein sequence: CASSPIQGDGYTF.

V gene TRBV4-1 combines with J gene TRBJ2-1; possible D gene TRBD1, 5 bases. The germline V gene encodes CDR1 MGHRA and CDR2 YSYEKL. The CDR3 length is 15 residues. Trimming cost V 5 bases and J 8 bases, with 19 bases left between them. This chain's CDR3 is CASSEVPAGNDEQFF. In nucleotides, the CDR3 is TGCGCCAGCAGCGAAGTCCCGGCAGGGAACGATGAGCAGTTCTTC.

The rearrangement links TRBV13 to TRBJ2-7; TRBD1 matches 9 bases. From germline, CDR1 is PRHDT and CDR2 FYEKMQ (reference sequence). The junction had 7 bases not matched to a gene; V was cut back by 4 bases and J by 6 bases. The CDR3 has 14 amino acids. The CDR3: CASSWGQGRSEQYF. Here the CDR3 DNA reads TGTGCCAGCAGCTGGGGACAGGGTAGGAGCGAGCAGTACTTC.

The rearrangement joins TRBV7-9 to TRBJ1-2; TRBD1 might be the D (6 bases). Trimming shortened V by 2 bases and J by 10 bases, and 14 bases separated the two germline ends. In germline, CDR1 is SEHNR, CDR2 FQNEAQ (reference sequence). This CDR3 spans 13 amino acids. CDR3 in amino acids: CASSLTGGGSYTF. In nucleotides, the CDR3 is TGTGCCAGCAGCTTAACGGGAGGGGGGTCCTACACCTTC.

V and J are TRBV19 and TRBJ1-2, with D perhaps matching TRBD1 (6 bases). V lost 9 bases and J lost 4, with 12 bases in between. The CDR3 spans 12 residues. CDR1 LNHDA and CDR2 SQIVND come from the germline V gene (reference sequence). The CDR3 region is CASTKDSYGYTF. The CDR3 nucleotides are TGTGCCAGCACCAAGGACAGCTATGGCTACACCTTC.

V is TRBV7-2 and J is TRBJ2-3; possibly TRBD1 for D (6 bases). CDR1 and CDR2 from the germline V gene are SGHTA and FQGNSA. The length of the CDR3 is 15 residues. V dropped 6 bases and J dropped 4 bases, with 17 bases sitting between them. CDR3 residues: CASRPQGTGADTQYF. The CDR3 DNA is TGTGCCAGCAGGCCACAGGGAACTGGTGCAGATACGCAGTATTTT.

Here the CDR3 DNA reads TGTGCCAGCAGTTCCTCCCCTTTGTTGGGGGGCTCTGGGGCCAACGTCCTGACTTTC. Protein: CASSSSPLLGGSGANVLTF. This rearrangement joins TRBV27 to TRBJ2-6, with a weak D call TRBD2 (6 bases). V was trimmed by 4 bases and J by 0 bases, leaving 19 bases between them. CDR3 length: 19 residues. Per the germline V gene, CDR1 is MNHEY and CDR2 is SMNVEV (reference sequence). Combining the CDR3 with reference TRBV27 and TRBJ2-6 gives the whole variable domain EAQVTQNPRYLITVTGKKLTVTCSQNMNHEYMSWYRQDPGLGLRQIYYSMNVEVTDKGDVPEGYKVSRKEKRNFPLILESPSPNQTSLYFCASSSSPLLGGSGANVLTFGAGSRLTVL.

The V call is TRBV21-1, the J call TRBJ1-5. TRBV21-1 is designated a pseudogene. This CDR3 has 16 amino acids. CDR3 loop: CASTPGRELSNQPQHF. CDR3 nucleotide sequence: TGTGCCAGCACCCCTGGGAGGGAGTTAAGCAATCAGCCCCAGCATTTT.

J is TRBJ1-2 and V is TRBV7-8; D is perhaps TRBD1 (5 bases). CDR3 length: 14 residues. The germline CDR1 and CDR2 sequences are SGHVS and FQNEAQ. The V gene lost 1 base and the J gene lost 2 bases, with 8 bases spanning the gap. CDR3 DNA sequence: TGTGCCAGCAGCTTAGTAGACAGCAACTATGGCTACACCTTC. Residues: CASSLVDSNYGYTF.

The rearrangement links TRBV3-1 (or the pseudogene TRBV3-2) to TRBJ1-2; no firm D call. Trimming pared 2 bases from V and 0 bases from J, leaving 13 bases between. The CDR3 runs to 16 residues. CDR1 is LGHDT, CDR2 YNNKEL, per germline (reference sequence). The CDR3 coding sequence is TGTGCCAGCAGCCAAAGGTCGGGGATAGCTAACTATGGCTACACCTTC. As protein: CASSQRSGIANYGYTF.

V is TRBV18 and J is TRBJ2-5, with 7 nucleotides matching TRBD1. Germline CDR1 reads KGHSH; CDR2 reads LQKENI. This CDR3 spans 13 amino acids. Germline trimming cut 5 bases from V and 2 bases from J; bases unmatched to any gene: 2. CDR3: CASSTGQQETQYF. CDR3 DNA sequence: TGTGCCAGCTCAACGGGACAGCAAGAGACCCAGTACTTC.

This clone was detected once. The chain couples TRBV9 to TRBJ1-2; no firm D call. This CDR3 is built from 14 residues. Germline assignment: CDR1 SGDLS and CDR2 YYNGEE. Trimming pared 3 bases from V and 4 bases from J, leaving 13 bases between. CDR3 DNA sequence: TGTGCCAGCAGCGCCCAGGTCGACACCTATGGCTACACCTTC. Its protein product is CASSAQVDTYGYTF. The full variable domain, rest sourced from reference TRBV9 and TRBJ1-2, is DSGVTQTPKHLITATGQRVTLRCSPRSGDLSVYWYQQSLDQGLQFLIQYYNGEERAKGNILERFSAQQFPDLHSELNLSSLELGDSALYFCASSAQVDTYGYTFGSGTRLTVV.

The chain recombines TRBV20-1 with TRBJ1-2; D remains unclear. Trimming took off 6 bases at V and 5 bases at J, with 10 bases between the two ends. The germline V gene has CDR1 DFQATT and CDR2 SNEGSKA (reference sequence). The CDR3 runs 11 residues. The CDR3 DNA is TGCAGTGCCCCCAGAGGGTATGGCTACACCTTC. Protein sequence: CSAPRGYGYTF.

This chain connects TRBV3-1 (or the pseudogene TRBV3-2) to TRBJ2-2, with D possibly being TRBD2 (5 bases). The CDR3 sequence is 14 residues long. Trimming cost V 0 bases and J 5 bases, with 7 bases left between them. Germline CDR1 reads LGHDT; CDR2 reads YNNKEL (reference sequence). This CDR3 is CASSQEADTGELFF. The CDR3, as DNA: TGTGCCAGCAGCCAAGAAGCGGATACCGGGGAGCTGTTTTTT.

The genes are TRBV10-3 and TRBJ1-2, with TRBD1 as a possible D gene (5 bases). The germline gives CDR1 ENHRY, CDR2 SYGVKD. With 5 bases removed from V and 2 bases from J, the gap between germline ends came to 12 bases. The CDR3 has 14 amino acids. The CDR3 region has the DNA TGTGCCATCAGTAACTCTCAGGGAAACTATGGCTACACCTTC. Its protein product is CAISNSQGNYGYTF.

This sequence joins TRBV15 and TRBJ2-5, with 7 bases lining up with TRBD2. CDR1 is LNHNV, CDR2 YYDKDF, per germline (reference sequence). The V segment lost 0 bases and the J segment 5 bases; nucleotides outside the gene matches: 6. The CDR3 length is 15 residues. The CDR3 DNA reads TGTGCCACCAGCAGAGACCCGGGGGGTGGGGAGACCCAGTACTTC. Its translation: CATSRDPGGGETQYF.

This chain uses TRBV27 with TRBJ1-2, with a weak D call TRBD1 (6 bases). Per the germline V gene, CDR1 is MNHEY and CDR2 is SMNVEV (reference sequence). The CDR3 is made up of 15 amino acids. Between the trimmed V and J ends, which lost 7 bases and 2 bases, there was a span of 17 bases. DNA for the CDR3: TGTGCCAGCACCACCACCACCGGGACAAACTATGGCTACACCTTC. The encoded protein is CASTTTTGTNYGYTF.

CDR3 coding DNA: TGTGCCACCAGTGAAACCGGGACAAAACCCTACAATGAGCAGTTCTTC. This translates into CATSETGTKPYNEQFF. The chain combines TRBV24-1 with TRBJ2-1; maybe TRBD1 (6 bases). The CDR3 totals 16 residues. V shed 4 bases and J shed 2 bases, with 14 bases lying between them. Germline CDR1 is KGHDR and CDR2 is SFDVKD.

In DNA, the CDR3 is TGTGCCAGCAGAACCAACCTGGTGAGCTCCTACGAGCAGTACGTC. The encoded protein is CASRTNLVSSYEQYV. The rearrangement uses TRBV6-5 and TRBJ2-7; D not resolved. This CDR3 comprises 15 residues. Trimming removed 6 bases at V and 0 bases at J, with 15 bases between. Germline V gene data show CDR1 as MNHEY and CDR2 as SVGAGI.

V gene TRBV10-1 combines with J gene TRBJ1-2, with D possibly TRBD1 on 5 matching bases. CDR1 is WNHNN and CDR2 is SYGVQD in the germline V gene (reference sequence). V dropped 4 bases and J dropped 4 bases, with 10 bases sitting between them. The CDR3 contains 13 residues. The CDR3 loop reads CASSAGGTYGYTF. DNA of the CDR3: TGCGCCAGCAGTGCGGGGGGAACCTATGGCTACACCTTC.

This rearrangement joins TRBV5-1 to TRBJ2-1; 12 bases map to TRBD2. With V trimmed by 4 bases and J by 4 bases, 9 bases remained unmatched. CDR1 and CDR2 from the germline V gene are SGHRS and YFSETQ. CDR3 size: 17 residues. This CDR3 is CASSLTSGGRGYNEQFF. CDR3 bases: TGCGCCAGCAGCCTAACTAGCGGGGGGCGTGGGTACAATGAGCAGTTCTTC.

The chain combines TRBV12-3 or TRBV12-4 with TRBJ2-1; D is unclear. This CDR3 spans 13 amino acids. V was shortened by 3 bases and J by 9 bases, with 12 bases between the two germline ends. CDR3 residues: CASSFPPLSEQFF. CDR3 DNA sequence: TGTGCCAGCAGTTTCCCCCCCCTAAGTGAGCAGTTCTTC.